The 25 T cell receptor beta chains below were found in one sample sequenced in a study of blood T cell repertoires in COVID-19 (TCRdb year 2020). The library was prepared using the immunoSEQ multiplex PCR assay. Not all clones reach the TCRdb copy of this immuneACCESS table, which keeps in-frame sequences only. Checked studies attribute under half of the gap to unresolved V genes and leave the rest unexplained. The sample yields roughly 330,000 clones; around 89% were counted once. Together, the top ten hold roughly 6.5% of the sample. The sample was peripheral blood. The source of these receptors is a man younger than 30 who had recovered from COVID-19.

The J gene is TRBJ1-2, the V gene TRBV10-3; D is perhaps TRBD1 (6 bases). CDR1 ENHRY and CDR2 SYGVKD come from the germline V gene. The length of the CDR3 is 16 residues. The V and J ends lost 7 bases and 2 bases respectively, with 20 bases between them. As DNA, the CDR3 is TGTGCCATCATGCTGGGGGGGCTGGCCGTCAACTATGGCTACACCTTC. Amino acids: CAIMLGGLAVNYGYTF.

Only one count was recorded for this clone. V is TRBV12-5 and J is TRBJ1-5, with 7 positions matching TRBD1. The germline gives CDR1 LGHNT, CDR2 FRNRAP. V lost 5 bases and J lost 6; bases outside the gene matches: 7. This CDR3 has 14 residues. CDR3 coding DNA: TGTGCTAGTGGTATCGTAGGGGGCGGTCAGCCCCAGCATTTT. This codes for CASGIVGGGQPQHF. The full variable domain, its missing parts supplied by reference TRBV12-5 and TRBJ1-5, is DARVTQTPRHKVTEMGQEVTMRCQPILGHNTVFWYRQTMMQGLELLAYFRNRAPLDDSGMPKDRFSAEMPDATLATLKIQPSEPRDSAVYFCASGIVGGGQPQHFGDGTRLSIL.

CDR3 coding DNA: TGCGCCAGCAGCCAAGATGGACAGGGGGCAGAGACCCAGTACTTC. This translates into CASSQDGQGAETQYF. The chain couples TRBV4-3 to TRBJ2-5; 11 bases are a match to TRBD1. V lost 0 bases, J lost 4 bases, and 1 base stayed unmatched. CDR3 length equals 15 residues. In germline, CDR1 is LGHNA, CDR2 YSLEER.

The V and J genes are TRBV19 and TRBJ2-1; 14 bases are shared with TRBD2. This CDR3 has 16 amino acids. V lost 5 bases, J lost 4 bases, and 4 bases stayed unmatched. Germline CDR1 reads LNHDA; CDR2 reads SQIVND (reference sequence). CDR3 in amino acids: CASSPRLAGGYNEQFF. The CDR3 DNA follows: TGTGCCAGTAGTCCCCGACTAGCGGGAGGGTACAATGAGCAGTTCTTC.

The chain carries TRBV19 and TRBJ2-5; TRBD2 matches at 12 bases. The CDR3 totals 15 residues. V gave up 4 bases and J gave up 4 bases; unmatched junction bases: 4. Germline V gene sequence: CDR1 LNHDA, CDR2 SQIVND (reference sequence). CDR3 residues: CASSTTSGGRETQYF. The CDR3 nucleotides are TGTGCCAGTAGTACAACTAGCGGGGGGAGAGAGACCCAGTACTTC.

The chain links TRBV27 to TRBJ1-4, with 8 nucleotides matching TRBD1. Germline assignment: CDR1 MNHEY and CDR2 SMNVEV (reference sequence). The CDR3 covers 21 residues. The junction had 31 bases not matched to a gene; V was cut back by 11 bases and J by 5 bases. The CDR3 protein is CACQPSESRGRWTNQNEKLFF. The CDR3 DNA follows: TGTGCCTGCCAGCCATCAGAAAGCAGGGGGCGGTGGACGAACCAAAATGAAAAACTGTTTTTT.

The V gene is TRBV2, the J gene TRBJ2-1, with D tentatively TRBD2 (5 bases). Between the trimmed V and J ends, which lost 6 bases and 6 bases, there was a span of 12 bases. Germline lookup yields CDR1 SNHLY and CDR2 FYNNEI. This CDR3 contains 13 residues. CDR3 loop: CASRHRGLNEQFF. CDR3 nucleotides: TGTGCCAGCAGGCACCGTGGACTCAATGAGCAGTTCTTC.

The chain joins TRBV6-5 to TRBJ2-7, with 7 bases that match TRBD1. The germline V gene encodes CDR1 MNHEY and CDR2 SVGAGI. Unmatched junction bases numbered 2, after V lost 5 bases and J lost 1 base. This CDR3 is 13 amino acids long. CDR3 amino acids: CASSPGQSYEQYF. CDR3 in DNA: TGTGCCAGCAGTCCGGGACAGTCCTACGAGCAGTACTTC.

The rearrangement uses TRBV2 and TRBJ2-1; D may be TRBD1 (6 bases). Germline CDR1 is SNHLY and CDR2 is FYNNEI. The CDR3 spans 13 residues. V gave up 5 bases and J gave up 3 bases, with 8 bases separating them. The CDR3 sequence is CASSKDSYNEQFF. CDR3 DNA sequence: TGTGCCAGCAGTAAGGACAGCTACAATGAGCAGTTCTTC.

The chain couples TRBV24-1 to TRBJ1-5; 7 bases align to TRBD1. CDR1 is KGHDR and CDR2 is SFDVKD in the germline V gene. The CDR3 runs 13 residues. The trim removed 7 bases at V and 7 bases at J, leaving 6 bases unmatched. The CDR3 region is CATRTGRGQPQHF. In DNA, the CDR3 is TGTGCCACCAGGACAGGGCGCGGGCAGCCCCAGCATTTT.

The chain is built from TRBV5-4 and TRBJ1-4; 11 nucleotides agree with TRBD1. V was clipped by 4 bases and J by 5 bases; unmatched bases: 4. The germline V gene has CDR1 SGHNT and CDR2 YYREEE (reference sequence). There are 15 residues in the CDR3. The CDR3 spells CASSGDRGINEKLFF. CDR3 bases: TGTGCCAGCAGCGGGGACAGGGGGATCAATGAAAAACTGTTTTTT. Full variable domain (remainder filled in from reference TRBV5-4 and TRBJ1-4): ETGVTQSPTHLIKTRGQQVTLRCSSQSGHNTVSWYQQALGQGPQFIFQYYREEENGRGNFPPRFSGLQFPNYSSELNVNALELDDSALYLCASSGDRGINEKLFFGSGTQLSVL.

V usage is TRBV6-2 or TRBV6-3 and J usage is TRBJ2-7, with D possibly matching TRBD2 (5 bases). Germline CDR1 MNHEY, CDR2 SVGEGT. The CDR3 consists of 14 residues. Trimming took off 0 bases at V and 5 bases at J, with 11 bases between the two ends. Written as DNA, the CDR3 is TGTGCCAGCAGTTACTCTCGGGAATCGGACGAGCAGTACTTC. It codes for CASSYSRESDEQYF.

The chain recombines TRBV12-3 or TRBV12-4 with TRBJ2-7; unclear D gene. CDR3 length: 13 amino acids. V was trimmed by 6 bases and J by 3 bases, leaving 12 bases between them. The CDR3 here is CASSLRVGYEQYF. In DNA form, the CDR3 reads TGTGCCAGCAGCCTCCGGGTCGGCTACGAGCAGTACTTC.

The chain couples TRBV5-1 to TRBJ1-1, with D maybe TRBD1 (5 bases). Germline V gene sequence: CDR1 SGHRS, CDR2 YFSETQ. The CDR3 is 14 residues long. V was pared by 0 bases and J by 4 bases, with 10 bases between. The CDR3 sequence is CASSLAVRATEAFF. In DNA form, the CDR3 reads TGCGCCAGCAGCTTGGCCGTCAGGGCCACTGAAGCTTTCTTT.

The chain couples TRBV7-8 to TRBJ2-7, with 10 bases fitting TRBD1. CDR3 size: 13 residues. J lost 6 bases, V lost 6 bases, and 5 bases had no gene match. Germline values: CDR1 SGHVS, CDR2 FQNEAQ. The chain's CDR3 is CASRDGTGVEQYF. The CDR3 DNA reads TGTGCCAGCAGGGATGGGACAGGGGTCGAGCAGTACTTC.

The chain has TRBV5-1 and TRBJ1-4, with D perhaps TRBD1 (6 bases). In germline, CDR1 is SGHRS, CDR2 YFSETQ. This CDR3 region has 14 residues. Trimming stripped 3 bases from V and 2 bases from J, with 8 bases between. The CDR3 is CASSSQGTNEKLFF. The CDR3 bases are TGCGCCAGCAGCTCACAGGGTACTAATGAAAAACTGTTTTTT.

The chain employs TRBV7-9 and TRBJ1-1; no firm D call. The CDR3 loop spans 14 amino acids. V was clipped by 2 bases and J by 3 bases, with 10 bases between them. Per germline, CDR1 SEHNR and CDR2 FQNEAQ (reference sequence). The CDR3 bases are TGTGCCAGCAGCTTATCCAGTCCCCACACTGAAGCTTTCTTT. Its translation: CASSLSSPHTEAFF.

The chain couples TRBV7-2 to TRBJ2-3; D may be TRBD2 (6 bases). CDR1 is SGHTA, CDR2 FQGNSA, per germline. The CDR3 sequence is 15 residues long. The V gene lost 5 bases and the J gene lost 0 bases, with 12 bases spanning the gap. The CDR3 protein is CASSPDYLSTDTQYF. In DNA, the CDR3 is TGTGCCAGCAGCCCGGACTACCTAAGCACAGATACGCAGTATTTT.

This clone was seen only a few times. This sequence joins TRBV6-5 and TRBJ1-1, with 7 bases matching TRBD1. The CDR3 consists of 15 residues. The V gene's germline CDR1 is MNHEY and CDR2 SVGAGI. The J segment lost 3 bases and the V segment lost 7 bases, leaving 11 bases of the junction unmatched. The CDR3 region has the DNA TGTGCCAGCATCAAGCGGAGGGGGCTTGACACTGAAGCTTTCTTT. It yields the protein CASIKRRGLDTEAFF.

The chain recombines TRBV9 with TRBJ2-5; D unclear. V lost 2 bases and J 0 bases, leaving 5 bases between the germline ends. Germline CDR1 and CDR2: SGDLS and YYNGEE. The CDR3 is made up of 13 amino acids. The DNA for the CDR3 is TGTGCCAGCAGCGTTGGCTACCAAGAGACCCAGTACTTC. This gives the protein CASSVGYQETQYF.

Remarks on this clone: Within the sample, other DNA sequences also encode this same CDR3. The CDR3, as DNA: TGCGCCAGCAGCTTAGGGACTAGCGGGAGAACAGATACGCAGTATTTT. Translating it yields CASSLGTSGRTDTQYF. V and J are TRBV5-1 and TRBJ2-3, with 14 bases aligning to TRBD2. There are 16 residues in the CDR3. The V gene's germline CDR1 is SGHRS and CDR2 YFSETQ. Unmatched junction bases numbered 2, after V lost 2 bases and J lost 3 bases.

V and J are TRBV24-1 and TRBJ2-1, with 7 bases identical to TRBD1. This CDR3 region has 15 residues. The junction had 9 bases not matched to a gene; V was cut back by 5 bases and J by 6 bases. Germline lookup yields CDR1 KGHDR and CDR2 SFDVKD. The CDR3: CATSAGTATANEQFF. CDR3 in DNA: TGTGCCACCAGTGCCGGGACAGCCACCGCCAATGAGCAGTTCTTC.

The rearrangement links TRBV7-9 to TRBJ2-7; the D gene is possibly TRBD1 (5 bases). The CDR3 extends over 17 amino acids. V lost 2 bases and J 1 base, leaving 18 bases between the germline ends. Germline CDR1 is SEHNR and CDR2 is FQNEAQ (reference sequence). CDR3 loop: CASSLFLGVDSSYEQYF. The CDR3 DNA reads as TGTGCCAGCAGCTTATTCCTAGGGGTAGACAGTTCCTACGAGCAGTACTTC.

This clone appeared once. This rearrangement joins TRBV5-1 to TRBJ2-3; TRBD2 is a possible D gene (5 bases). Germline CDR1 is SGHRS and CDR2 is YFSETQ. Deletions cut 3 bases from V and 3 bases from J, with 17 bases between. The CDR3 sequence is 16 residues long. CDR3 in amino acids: CASSSGLSAWTDTQYF. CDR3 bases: TGCGCCAGCAGCTCTGGACTGAGCGCCTGGACAGATACGCAGTATTTT.

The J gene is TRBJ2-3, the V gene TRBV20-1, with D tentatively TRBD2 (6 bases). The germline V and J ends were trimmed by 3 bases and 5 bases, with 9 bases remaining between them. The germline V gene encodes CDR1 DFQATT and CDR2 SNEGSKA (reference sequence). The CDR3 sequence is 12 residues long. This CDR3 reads CSASRGKDTQYF. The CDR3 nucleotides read TGCAGTGCTAGTCGGGGGAAAGATACGCAGTATTTT.